This T cell receptor (beta chain) came from a study of cytomegalovirus exposure and HLA in healthy donors. The PCR contained 60 Vbeta and 13 Jbeta primers. Clones were sequenced by immunoSEQ multiplex PCR, and TCRdb holds only the in-frame ones, with some missing. The table has tens of thousands of clones, 78% seen once; the top ten hold approximately 3.3%. The study, taken as a whole, reports: Some public TCRs appeared in many individuals, while most sequences were rare. In a later analysis, across HLA loci, associated TCR counts were highest for DRB1, lowest for HLA-C. Reportedly, a later analysis found an Asian-associated ancestry cluster had fewer N-insertions than the roughly 670-donor mean.

The CDR3 runs 15 residues. Germline CDR1 and CDR2: MNHEY and SMNVEV (reference sequence). Turning to this clone: Its antigen remains unidentified. At one boundary the junction diverges from the germline segment, which might be a read error.

J is TRBJ2-3 and V is TRBV27; 9 nucleotides agree with TRBD1. The sequence derives from a woman aged 40 to 55 in good health and CMV-seronegative. The specimen sequenced was PBMCs. DNA of the CDR3: TGTGCCAGCAGTTTAGCGGACAGGGGCACTGATACGCAGTATTTT. Translation: CASSLADRGTDTQYF.